Sequencing of this T cell receptor (beta chain) was carried out in a study of shared clonotypes between healthy human individuals. Generated by immunoSEQ multiplex PCR, the TCRdb table keeps only in-frame clones and is missing some. This sample has more than 2 million clones, with around 93% found just once. There are 18 residues in the CDR3. V shed 0 bases and J shed 1 base, with 19 bases lying between them. From germline, CDR1 is MNHNS and CDR2 SASEGT. CD45RO-negative cells were positively selected for CCR7, leaving out terminally differentiated effector memory CD45RA+ cells. Input material: naive CD8+ T cells from PBMCs. The sequence derives from a man aged 18 to 30 in good health. Some clones in this sample may be carry-over from other donors' samples. The chain has TRBV6-1 and TRBJ2-7, with D hard to call. The CDR3 DNA follows: TGTGCCAGCAGTGAAGCGCTTCTGGGCTCTATAGGTTCCTACGAGCAGTACTTC. Residues: CASSEALLGSIGSYEQYF.